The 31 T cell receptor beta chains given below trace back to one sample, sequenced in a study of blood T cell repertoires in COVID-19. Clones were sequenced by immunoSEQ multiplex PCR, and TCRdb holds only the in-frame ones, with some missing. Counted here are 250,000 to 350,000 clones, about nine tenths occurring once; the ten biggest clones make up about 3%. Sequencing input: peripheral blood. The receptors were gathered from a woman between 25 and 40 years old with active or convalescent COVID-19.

CDR3 coding DNA: TGTGCCAGCACCTCCCCGGGCTACGAGCAGTACTTC. Its translation: CASTSPGYEQYF. J is TRBJ2-7 and V is TRBV7-9; D gene ambiguous. This CDR3 has 12 amino acids. The V end lost 7 bases, the J end lost 3 bases, and 10 bases lay between the germline ends. The germline gives CDR1 SEHNR, CDR2 FQNEAQ (reference sequence).

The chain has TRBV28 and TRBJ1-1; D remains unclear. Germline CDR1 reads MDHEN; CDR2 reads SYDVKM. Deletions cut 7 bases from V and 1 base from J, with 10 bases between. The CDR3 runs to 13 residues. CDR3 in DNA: TGTGCCAGCACCGGCGCAGGGAACACTGAAGCTTTCTTT. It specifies CASTGAGNTEAFF. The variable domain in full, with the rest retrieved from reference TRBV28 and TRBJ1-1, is DVKVTQSSRYLVKRTGEKVFLECVQDMDHENMFWYRQDPGLGLRLIYFSYDVKMKEKGDIPEGYSVSREKKERFSLILESASTNQTSMYLCASTGAGNTEAFFGQGTRLTVV.

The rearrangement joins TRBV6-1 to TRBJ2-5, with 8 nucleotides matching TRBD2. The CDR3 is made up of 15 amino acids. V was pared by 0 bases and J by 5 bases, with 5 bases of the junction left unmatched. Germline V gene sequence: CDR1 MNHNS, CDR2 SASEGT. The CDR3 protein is CASSEASGGPETQYF. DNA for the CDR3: TGTGCCAGCAGTGAAGCTTCGGGGGGGCCTGAGACCCAGTACTTC.

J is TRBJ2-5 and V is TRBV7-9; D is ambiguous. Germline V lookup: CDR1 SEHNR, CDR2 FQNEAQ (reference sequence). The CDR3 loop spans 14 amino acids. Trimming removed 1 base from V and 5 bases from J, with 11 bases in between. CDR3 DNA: TGTGCCAGCAGCTTAGTTGTTGGGCTGGAGACCCAGTACTTC. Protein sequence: CASSLVVGLETQYF.

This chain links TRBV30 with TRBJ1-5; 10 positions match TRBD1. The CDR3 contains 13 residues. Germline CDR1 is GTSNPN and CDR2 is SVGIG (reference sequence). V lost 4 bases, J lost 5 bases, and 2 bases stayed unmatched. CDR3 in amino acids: CAWTTGGDQPQHF. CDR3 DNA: TGTGCCTGGACGACAGGGGGCGATCAGCCCCAGCATTTT.

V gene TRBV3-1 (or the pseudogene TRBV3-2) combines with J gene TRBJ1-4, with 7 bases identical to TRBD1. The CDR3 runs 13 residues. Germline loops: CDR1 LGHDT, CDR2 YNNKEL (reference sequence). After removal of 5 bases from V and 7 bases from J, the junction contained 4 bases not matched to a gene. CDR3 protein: CASSVTGVEKLFF. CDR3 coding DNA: TGTGCCAGCAGCGTTACAGGGGTTGAAAAACTGTTTTTT.

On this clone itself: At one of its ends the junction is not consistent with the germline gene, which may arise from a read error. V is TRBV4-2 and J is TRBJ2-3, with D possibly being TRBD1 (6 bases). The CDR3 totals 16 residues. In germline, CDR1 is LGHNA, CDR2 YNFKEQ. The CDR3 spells CANSQFSDSSTDTQYF. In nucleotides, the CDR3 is TGTGCCAACAGCCAATTTTCGGACAGTAGCACAGATACGCAGTATTTT.

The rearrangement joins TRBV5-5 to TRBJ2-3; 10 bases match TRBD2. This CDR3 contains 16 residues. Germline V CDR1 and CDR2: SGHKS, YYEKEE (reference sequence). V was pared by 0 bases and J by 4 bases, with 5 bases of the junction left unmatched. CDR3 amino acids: CASSLGPSGRPDTQYF. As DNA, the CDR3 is TGTGCCAGCAGCTTGGGGCCTAGCGGGAGACCAGATACGCAGTATTTT.

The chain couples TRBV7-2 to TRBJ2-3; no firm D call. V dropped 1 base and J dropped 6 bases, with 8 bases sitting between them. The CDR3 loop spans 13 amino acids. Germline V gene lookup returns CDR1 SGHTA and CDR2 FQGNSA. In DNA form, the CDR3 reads TGTGCCAGCAGCTTAGGGCGGCCCGATACGCAGTATTTT. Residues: CASSLGRPDTQYF.

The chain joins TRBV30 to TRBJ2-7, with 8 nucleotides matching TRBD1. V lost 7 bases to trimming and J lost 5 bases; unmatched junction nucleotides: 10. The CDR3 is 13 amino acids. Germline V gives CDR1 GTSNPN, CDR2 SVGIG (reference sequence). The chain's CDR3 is CAYCRDRIDEQYF. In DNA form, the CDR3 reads TGTGCCTATTGCCGGGACAGGATTGACGAGCAGTACTTC.

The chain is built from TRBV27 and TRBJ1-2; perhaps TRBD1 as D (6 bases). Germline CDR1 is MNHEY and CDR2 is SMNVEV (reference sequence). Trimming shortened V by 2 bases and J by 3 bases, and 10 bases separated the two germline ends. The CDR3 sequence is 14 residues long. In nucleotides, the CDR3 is TGTGCCAGCAGTTTACAGGGGAAGGACTATGGCTACACCTTC. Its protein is CASSLQGKDYGYTF.

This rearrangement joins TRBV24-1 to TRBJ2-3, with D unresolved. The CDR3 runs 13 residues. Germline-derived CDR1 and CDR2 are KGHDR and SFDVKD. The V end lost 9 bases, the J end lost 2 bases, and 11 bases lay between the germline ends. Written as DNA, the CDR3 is TGTGCCACCGAAGACTTCCCCACAGATACGCAGTATTTT. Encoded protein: CATEDFPTDTQYF.

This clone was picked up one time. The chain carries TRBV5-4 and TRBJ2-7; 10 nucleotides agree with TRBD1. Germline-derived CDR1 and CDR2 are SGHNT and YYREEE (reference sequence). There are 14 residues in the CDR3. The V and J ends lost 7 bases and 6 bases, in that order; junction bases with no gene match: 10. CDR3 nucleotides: TGTGCCAGCTCTGGAAAGACAGGGGGCGTCGAGCAGTACTTC. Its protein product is CASSGKTGGVEQYF.

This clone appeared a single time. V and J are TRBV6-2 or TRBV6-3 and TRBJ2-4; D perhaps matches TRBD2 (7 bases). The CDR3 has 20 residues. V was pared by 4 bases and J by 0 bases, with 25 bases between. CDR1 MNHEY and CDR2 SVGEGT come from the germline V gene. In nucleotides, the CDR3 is TGTGCCAGCAGTTCCTTGTGGCGCGGGGGCACTACTTTAGCCAAAAACATTCAGTACTTC. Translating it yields CASSSLWRGGTTLAKNIQYF.

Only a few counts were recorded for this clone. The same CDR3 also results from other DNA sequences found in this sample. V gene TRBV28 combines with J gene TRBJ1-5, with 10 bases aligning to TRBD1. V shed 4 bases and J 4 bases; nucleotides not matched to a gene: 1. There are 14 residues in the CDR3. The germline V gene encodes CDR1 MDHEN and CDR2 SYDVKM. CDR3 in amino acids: CASSSGQGNQPQHF. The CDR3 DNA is TGTGCCAGCAGTTCGGGACAGGGGAATCAGCCCCAGCATTTT. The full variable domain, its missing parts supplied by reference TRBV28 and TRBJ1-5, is DVKVTQSSRYLVKRTGEKVFLECVQDMDHENMFWYRQDPGLGLRLIYFSYDVKMKEKGDIPEGYSVSREKKERFSLILESASTNQTSMYLCASSSGQGNQPQHFGDGTRLSIL.

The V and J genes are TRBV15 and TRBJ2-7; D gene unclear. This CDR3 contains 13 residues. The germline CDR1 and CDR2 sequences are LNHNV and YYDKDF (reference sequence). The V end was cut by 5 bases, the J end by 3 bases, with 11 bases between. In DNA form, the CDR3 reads TGTGCCACCAGCTTCCGACTCTACTACGAGCAGTACTTC. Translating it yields CATSFRLYYEQYF.

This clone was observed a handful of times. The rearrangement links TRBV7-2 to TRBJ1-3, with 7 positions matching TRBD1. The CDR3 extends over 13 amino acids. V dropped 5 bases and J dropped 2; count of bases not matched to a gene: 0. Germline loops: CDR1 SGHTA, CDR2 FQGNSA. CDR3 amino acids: CASSRGPGNTIYF. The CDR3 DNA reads TGTGCCAGCAGCAGGGGGCCTGGAAACACCATATATTTT. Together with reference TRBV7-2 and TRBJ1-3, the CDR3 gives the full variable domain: GAGVSQSPSNKVTEKGKDVELRCDPISGHTALYWYRQSLGQGLEFLIYFQGNSAPDKSGLPSDRFSAERTGGSVSTLTIQRTQQEDSAVYLCASSRGPGNTIYFGEGSWLTVV.

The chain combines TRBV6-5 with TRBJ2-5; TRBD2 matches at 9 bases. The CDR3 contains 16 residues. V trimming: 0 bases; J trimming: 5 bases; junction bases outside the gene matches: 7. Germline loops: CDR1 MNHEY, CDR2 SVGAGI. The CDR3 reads CASSYSVGAGGETQYF. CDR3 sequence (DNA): TGTGCCAGCAGTTACTCCGTCGGGGCGGGGGGGGAGACCCAGTACTTC.

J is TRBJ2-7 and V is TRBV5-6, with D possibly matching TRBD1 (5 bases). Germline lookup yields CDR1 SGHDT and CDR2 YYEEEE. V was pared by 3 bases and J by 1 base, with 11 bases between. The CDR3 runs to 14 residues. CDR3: CASSSSRASYEQYF. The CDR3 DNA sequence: TGTGCCAGCAGCTCGTCCAGGGCTTCCTACGAGCAGTACTTC.

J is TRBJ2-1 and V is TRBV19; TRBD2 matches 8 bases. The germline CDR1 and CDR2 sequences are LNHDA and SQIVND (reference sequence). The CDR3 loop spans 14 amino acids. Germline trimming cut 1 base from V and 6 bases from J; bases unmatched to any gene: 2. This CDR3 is CASSIAGGFNEQFF. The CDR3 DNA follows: TGTGCCAGTAGTATAGCGGGGGGGTTCAATGAGCAGTTCTTC.

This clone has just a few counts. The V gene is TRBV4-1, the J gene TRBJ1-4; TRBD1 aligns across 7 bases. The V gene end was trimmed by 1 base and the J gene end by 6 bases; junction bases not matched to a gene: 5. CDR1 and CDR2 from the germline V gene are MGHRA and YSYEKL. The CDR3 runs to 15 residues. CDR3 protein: CASSQAGGLDEKLFF. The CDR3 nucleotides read TGCGCCAGCAGCCAAGCAGGGGGGTTGGATGAAAAACTGTTTTTT.

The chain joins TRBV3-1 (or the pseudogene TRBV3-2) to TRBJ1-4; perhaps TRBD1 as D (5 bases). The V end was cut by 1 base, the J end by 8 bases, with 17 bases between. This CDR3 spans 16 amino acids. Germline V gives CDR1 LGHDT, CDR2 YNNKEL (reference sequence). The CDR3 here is CASSQGPTRGSEKLFF. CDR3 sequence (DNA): TGTGCCAGCAGCCAAGGTCCGACACGGGGGTCCGAAAAACTGTTTTTT.

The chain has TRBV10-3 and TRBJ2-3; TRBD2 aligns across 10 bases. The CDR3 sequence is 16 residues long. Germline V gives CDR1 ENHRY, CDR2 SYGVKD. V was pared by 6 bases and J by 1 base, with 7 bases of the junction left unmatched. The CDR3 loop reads CAISPWGTSGTDTQYF. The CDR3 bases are TGTGCCATCAGCCCCTGGGGGACTAGCGGCACAGATACGCAGTATTTT.

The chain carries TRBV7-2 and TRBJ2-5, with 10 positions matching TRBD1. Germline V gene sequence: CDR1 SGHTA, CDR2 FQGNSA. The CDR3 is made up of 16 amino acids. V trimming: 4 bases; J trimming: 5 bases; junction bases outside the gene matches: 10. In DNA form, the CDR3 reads TGTGCCAGCAGCTCCCAGACAGGGGGCGCGGGGGAGACCCAGTACTTC. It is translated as CASSSQTGGAGETQYF.

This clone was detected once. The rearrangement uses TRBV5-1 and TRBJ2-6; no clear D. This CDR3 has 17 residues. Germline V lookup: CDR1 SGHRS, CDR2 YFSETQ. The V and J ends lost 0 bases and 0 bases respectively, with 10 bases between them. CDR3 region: CASSLGAANSGANVLTF. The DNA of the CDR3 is TGCGCCAGCAGCTTGGGGGCAGCTAACTCTGGGGCCAACGTCCTGACTTTC.

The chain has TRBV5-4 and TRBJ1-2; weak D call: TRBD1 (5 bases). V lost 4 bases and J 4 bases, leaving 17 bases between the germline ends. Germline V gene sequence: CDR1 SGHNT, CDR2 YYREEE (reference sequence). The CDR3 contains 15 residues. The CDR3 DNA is TGTGCCAGCAGCCCGGGAGGGGCAGAAACCTATGGCTACACCTTC. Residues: CASSPGGAETYGYTF.

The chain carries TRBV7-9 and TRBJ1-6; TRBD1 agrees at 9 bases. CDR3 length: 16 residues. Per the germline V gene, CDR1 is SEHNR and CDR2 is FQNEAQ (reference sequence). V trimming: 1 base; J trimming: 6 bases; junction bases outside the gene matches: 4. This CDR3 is CASSLGLDRGNSPLHF. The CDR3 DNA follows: TGTGCCAGCAGCTTAGGCCTGGACAGGGGTAATTCACCCCTCCACTTT. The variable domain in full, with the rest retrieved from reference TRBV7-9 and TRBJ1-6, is DTGVSQNPRHKITKRGQNVTFRCDPISEHNRLYWYRQTLGQGPEFLTYFQNEAQLEKSRLLSDRFSAERPKGSFSTLEIQRTEQGDSAMYLCASSLGLDRGNSPLHFGNGTRLTVT.

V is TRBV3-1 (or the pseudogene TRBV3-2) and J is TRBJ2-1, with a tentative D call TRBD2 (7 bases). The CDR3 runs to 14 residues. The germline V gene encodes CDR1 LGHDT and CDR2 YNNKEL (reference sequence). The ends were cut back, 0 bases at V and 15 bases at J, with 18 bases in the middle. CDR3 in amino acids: CASSQDPAGASPFF. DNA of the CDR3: TGTGCCAGCAGCCAAGATCCCGCGGGGGCGTCCCCGTTCTTC.

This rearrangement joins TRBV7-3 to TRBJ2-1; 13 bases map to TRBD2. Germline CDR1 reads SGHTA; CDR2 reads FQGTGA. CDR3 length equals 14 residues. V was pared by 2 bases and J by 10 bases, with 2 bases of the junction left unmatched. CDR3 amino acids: CASSLGTSGEEQFF. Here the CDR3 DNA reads TGTGCCAGCAGCTTAGGGACTAGCGGGGAAGAGCAGTTCTTC. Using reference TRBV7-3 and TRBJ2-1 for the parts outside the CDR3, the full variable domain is GAGVSQTPSNKVTEKGKYVELRCDPISGHTALYWYRQSLGQGPEFLIYFQGTGAADDSGLPNDRFFAVRPEGSVSTLKIQRTERGDSAVYLCASSLGTSGEEQFFGPGTRLTVL.

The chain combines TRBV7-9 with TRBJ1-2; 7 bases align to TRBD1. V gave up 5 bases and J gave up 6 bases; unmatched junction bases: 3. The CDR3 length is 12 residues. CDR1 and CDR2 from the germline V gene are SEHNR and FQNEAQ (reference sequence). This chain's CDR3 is CASSRDSDGYTF. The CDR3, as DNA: TGTGCCAGCAGCCGGGACAGCGATGGCTACACCTTC.

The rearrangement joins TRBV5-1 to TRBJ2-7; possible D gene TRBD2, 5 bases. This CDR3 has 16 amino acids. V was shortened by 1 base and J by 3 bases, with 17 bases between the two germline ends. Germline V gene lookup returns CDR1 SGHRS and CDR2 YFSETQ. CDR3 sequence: CASSLPRTGLIYEQYF. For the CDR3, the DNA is TGCGCCAGCAGCTTGCCGAGGACTGGCTTGATCTACGAGCAGTACTTC.